These 30 T cell receptor beta chains share one sample of origin, sequenced in a study of T cells in localized non-small cell lung cancer. TCRdb keeps only in-frame clones here, not all; method: immunoSEQ multiplex PCR. The sample gives 2,500 or so clones, more than 25% of which show up once; under 7% is in the top ten. The sequences come from lung tumor tissue, collected before any cancer treatment. These receptors all stem from a woman aged 35 to 70 with stage I lung adenocarcinoma.

In DNA, the CDR3 is TGTGCCAGCAGTTCATTACGTAGCGGGGGGGTAACCTTCACAGATACGCAGTATTTT. Translating gives CASSSLRSGGVTFTDTQYF. The chain employs TRBV28 and TRBJ2-3, with 11 bases lining up with TRBD2. J gave up 2 bases and V 4 bases, and 14 bases lay outside the gene matches. Germline assignment: CDR1 MDHEN and CDR2 SYDVKM. The CDR3 totals 19 residues. Full variable domain (remainder filled in from reference TRBV28 and TRBJ2-3): DVKVTQSSRYLVKRTGEKVFLECVQDMDHENMFWYRQDPGLGLRLIYFSYDVKMKEKGDIPEGYSVSREKKERFSLILESASTNQTSMYLCASSSLRSGGVTFTDTQYFGPGTRLTVL.

This chain connects TRBV19 to TRBJ2-2; the D gene is possibly TRBD2 (5 bases). Germline V gene lookup returns CDR1 LNHDA and CDR2 SQIVND (reference sequence). CDR3 size: 17 residues. Between the trimmed V and J ends, which lost 5 bases and 8 bases, there was a span of 24 bases. The CDR3 reads CASSPQVERSTRGELFF. The CDR3 nucleotides read TGTGCCAGTAGTCCCCAGGTTGAGCGGTCAACCCGGGGGGAGCTGTTTTTT.

Within the sample, this clone is medium-sized. This rearrangement joins TRBV11-3 to TRBJ2-5; D gene unclear. The V end was cut by 7 bases, the J end by 4 bases, with 22 bases between. Germline values: CDR1 SGHNT, CDR2 YENEEA. The CDR3 covers 16 residues. CDR3 DNA: TGTGCCAGCACCCCATTTAGTGGCAGCCCGGCAGAGACCCAGTACTTC. This translates into CASTPFSGSPAETQYF.

V usage is TRBV11-3 and J usage is TRBJ2-1; 10 bases are a match to TRBD1. Germline assignment: CDR1 SGHNT and CDR2 YENEEA. V gave up 5 bases and J gave up 10 bases; unmatched junction bases: 8. This CDR3 has 14 residues. The CDR3 loop is CASSPGQGLDEQFF. The CDR3 region has the DNA TGTGCCAGCAGCCCGGGACAGGGGCTGGACGAGCAGTTCTTC.

The J gene is TRBJ2-5, the V gene TRBV6-8; 7 bases align to TRBD2. Germline loops: CDR1 MNHGY, CDR2 SAAAGT. This CDR3 has 15 residues. Losses at the gene ends were 2 bases for V and 5 bases for J; bases not matched to a gene: 8. CDR3 sequence: CASSYGGGPRETQYF. The CDR3 DNA reads as TGTGCCAGCAGTTACGGGGGGGGTCCCAGGGAGACCCAGTACTTC.

This clone was observed a handful of times. The chain uses TRBV11-3 and TRBJ2-7, with D perhaps TRBD1 (6 bases). V lost 4 bases and J lost 1, with 14 bases in between. In germline, CDR1 is SGHNT, CDR2 YENEEA. This CDR3 has 15 amino acids. CDR3 protein: CASSSFATGSYEQYF. The CDR3 nucleotides read TGTGCCAGCAGCTCCTTTGCGACAGGTTCCTACGAGCAGTACTTC.

The rearrangement links TRBV28 to TRBJ1-1; 7 nucleotides line up with TRBD1. The CDR3 contains 13 residues. J lost 10 bases, V lost 7 bases, and 12 bases had no gene match. CDR1 is MDHEN and CDR2 is SYDVKM in the germline V gene. The CDR3 protein is CASIYSGTEGAFF. CDR3 bases: TGTGCCAGCATTTACTCCGGGACAGAAGGAGCTTTCTTT.

The table lists this clone with a few counts. The chain links TRBV6-8 to TRBJ2-7; D is unresolved. From germline, CDR1 is MNHGY and CDR2 SAAAGT. V was clipped by 0 bases and J by 4 bases, with 7 bases between them. The CDR3 is 13 amino acids. CDR3 loop: CASSYSDEYEQYF. The CDR3 DNA reads as TGTGCCAGCAGTTACTCCGATGAGTACGAGCAGTACTTC.

This clone has just a few counts. The chain joins TRBV6-8 to TRBJ2-5; TRBD2 matches 14 bases. From germline, CDR1 is MNHGY and CDR2 SAAAGT. V lost 5 bases to trimming and J lost 2 bases; unmatched junction nucleotides: 10. The CDR3 is 18 amino acids. The CDR3 spells CASSQGTSGSVRQETQYF. The CDR3 coding sequence is TGTGCCAGCAGTCAAGGGACTAGCGGGAGTGTTAGACAAGAGACCCAGTACTTC.

The chain links TRBV30 to TRBJ2-5; possible D gene TRBD1, 6 bases. Germline V gene sequence: CDR1 GTSNPN, CDR2 SVGIG (reference sequence). V was pared by 6 bases and J by 3 bases, with 17 bases between. The CDR3 contains 14 residues. Written as DNA, the CDR3 is TGTGCCTGTGGGCAAGGACAGCTTAAAGAGACCCAGTACTTC. Residues: CACGQGQLKETQYF.

This clone was seen a few times. The chain employs TRBV15 and TRBJ2-1; D unclear. Germline CDR1 reads LNHNV; CDR2 reads YYDKDF (reference sequence). CDR3 length equals 14 residues. Trimming shortened V by 5 bases and J by 12 bases, and 20 bases separated the two germline ends. The CDR3 loop reads CATSSSRYAVPQFF. The CDR3 region has the DNA TGTGCCACCAGCTCTTCACGATATGCAGTCCCGCAGTTCTTC.

This clone came up once. This chain connects TRBV28 to TRBJ2-1; 7 bases fit TRBD2. The CDR3 totals 15 residues. The trim removed 6 bases at V and 3 bases at J, leaving 8 bases unmatched. Germline-derived CDR1 and CDR2 are MDHEN and SYDVKM. The CDR3: CASRPSGTHYNEQFF. CDR3 bases: TGTGCCAGCAGACCCAGCGGGACTCACTACAATGAGCAGTTCTTC. The variable domain in full, completed from reference TRBV28 and TRBJ2-1, reads DVKVTQSSRYLVKRTGEKVFLECVQDMDHENMFWYRQDPGLGLRLIYFSYDVKMKEKGDIPEGYSVSREKKERFSLILESASTNQTSMYLCASRPSGTHYNEQFFGPGTRLTVL.

The CDR3 sequence is CASSIRGGEAFF. The CDR3 DNA reads as TGTGCCAGCAGTATTAGGGGTGGCGAAGCTTTCTTT. The chain carries TRBV6-8 and TRBJ1-1, with D possibly TRBD1 on 5 matching bases. Trimming shortened V by 5 bases and J by 8 bases, and 12 bases separated the two germline ends. The CDR3 extends over 12 amino acids. CDR1 is MNHGY and CDR2 is SAAAGT in the germline V gene.

Concerning this clone: Sequence at one end of the junction differs from germline and may be a read error. V usage is TRBV18 and J usage is TRBJ2-2, with 7 positions matching TRBD1. The germline gives CDR1 KGHSH, CDR2 LQKENI. CDR3 length: 15 residues. CDR3 protein: CASSPTGAPTGELFF. DNA of the CDR3: TGTGCCAGTTCACCAACAGGGGCGCCGACCGGGGAGCTGTTTTTT.

By share, this clone ranks as large (0.1 to 1%). The gene calls are TRBV28 and TRBJ1-3; 9 bases fit TRBD1. V shed 8 bases and J 7 bases; nucleotides not matched to a gene: 9. CDR1 and CDR2 (germline): MDHEN, SYDVKM. The CDR3 consists of 14 residues. The CDR3 protein is CASGRQGVRNTIYF. The CDR3, as DNA: TGTGCCAGCGGGCGACAGGGGGTGCGCAACACCATATATTTT.

V usage is TRBV4-1 and J usage is TRBJ1-1, with D hard to call. Per the germline V gene, CDR1 is MGHRA and CDR2 is YSYEKL. V lost 6 bases, J lost 1 base, and 18 bases lay in between. This CDR3 region has 16 residues. The DNA for the CDR3 is TGCGCCAGCAGGTTAATGTCAGGTATCCAGAACACTGAAGCTTTCTTT. Residues: CASRLMSGIQNTEAFF.

This chain links TRBV19 with TRBJ1-3; no clear D. CDR1 is LNHDA, CDR2 SQIVND, per germline (reference sequence). V lost 7 bases, J lost 0 bases, and 10 bases lay in between. The CDR3 is 14 residues long. CDR3 region: CASTPGSSGNTIYF. CDR3 nucleotides: TGTGCCAGTACCCCGGGGTCCTCTGGAAACACCATATATTTT. The full variable domain, with the rest looked up from reference TRBV19 and TRBJ1-3, is DGGITQSPKYLFRKEGQNVTLSCEQNLNHDAMYWYRQDPGQGLRLIYYSQIVNDFQKGDIAEGYSVSREKKESFPLTVTSAQKNPTAFYLCASTPGSSGNTIYFGEGSWLTVV.

For the CDR3, the DNA is TGTGCCAGCAGCGTGGCAGGACAGGGGAGGACAGATACGCAGTATTTT. This gives the protein CASSVAGQGRTDTQYF. V and J are TRBV9 and TRBJ2-3, with 9 positions matching TRBD1. Per germline, CDR1 SGDLS and CDR2 YYNGEE. With 2 bases clipped from V and 3 bases from J, the junction kept 7 bases outside the gene matches. The CDR3 loop spans 16 amino acids.

In this sample, this clone turned up a few times. The V call is TRBV28, the J call TRBJ1-2, with D uncertain. Germline loops: CDR1 MDHEN, CDR2 SYDVKM. The V end was cut by 7 bases, the J end by 8 bases, with 17 bases between. The CDR3 consists of 13 residues. CDR3 in DNA: TGTGCCAGCATCTCTCCCGGCGGTCAAGGCTACACCTTC. Translated, it gives CASISPGGQGYTF.

In its sample, this clone was seen a few times. This rearrangement joins TRBV18 to TRBJ2-1; 9 bases are shared with TRBD1. V shed 6 bases, J shed 4 bases, and the junction held 7 bases outside the gene matches. The CDR3 contains 15 residues. Germline CDR1 KGHSH, CDR2 LQKENI. The CDR3 here is CASSLQGAGYNEQFF. CDR3 nucleotides: TGTGCCAGCTCGCTACAGGGGGCTGGGTACAATGAGCAGTTCTTC.

This clone was detected only a few times. The V and J genes are TRBV28 and TRBJ1-1, with D tentatively TRBD1 (5 bases). V lost 4 bases and J 1 base, leaving 16 bases between the germline ends. The germline gives CDR1 MDHEN, CDR2 SYDVKM. The CDR3 length is 16 residues. Here the CDR3 reads CASSYPGAAGNTEAFF. The CDR3 DNA follows: TGTGCCAGCAGTTACCCCGGGGCGGCGGGGAACACTGAAGCTTTCTTT.

This clone occurred a few times. In DNA, the CDR3 is TGTGCCAGCAGGGCGACAGGGCGCTATGGCTACACCTTC. Protein product: CASRATGRYGYTF. The V gene is TRBV28, the J gene TRBJ1-2; 7 positions agree with TRBD1. The CDR3 contains 13 residues. Germline CDR1 MDHEN, CDR2 SYDVKM. V was pared by 6 bases and J by 4 bases, with 5 bases of the junction left unmatched.

This clone appeared a few times. J is TRBJ2-5 and V is TRBV7-2; D unclear. CDR3 length equals 13 residues. Germline assignment: CDR1 SGHTA and CDR2 FQGNSA. The V end lost 0 bases, the J end lost 5 bases, and 7 bases lay between the germline ends. CDR3 coding DNA: TGTGCCAGCAGCTTAGCCACGTTGGAGACCCAGTACTTC. Translation gives CASSLATLETQYF.

This clone is classed as medium-sized. The V and J genes are TRBV9 and TRBJ2-5, with D maybe TRBD1 (5 bases). The CDR3 consists of 13 residues. Trimming left V 2 bases short and J 6 bases short, with 11 bases between. Germline V gives CDR1 SGDLS, CDR2 YYNGEE. The chain's CDR3 is CASSVTSGQTQYF. As DNA, the CDR3 is TGTGCCAGCAGCGTGACGTCAGGGCAGACCCAGTACTTC.

The rearrangement joins TRBV28 to TRBJ1-2, with D perhaps matching TRBD1 (6 bases). Per the germline V gene, CDR1 is MDHEN and CDR2 is SYDVKM. The CDR3 is 12 amino acids. V was shortened by 5 bases and J by 8 bases, with 12 bases between the two germline ends. Written as DNA, the CDR3 is TGTGCCAGCAGTGGGGACACTTGGGGCTACACCTTC. Translation gives CASSGDTWGYTF.

J is TRBJ1-3 and V is TRBV11-3; a weak D match, TRBD1 (5 bases). With 4 bases removed from V and 2 bases from J, the gap between germline ends came to 9 bases. This CDR3 has 14 amino acids. Germline CDR1 and CDR2: SGHNT and YENEEA. CDR3 amino acids: CASSSRQTGNTIYF. The DNA of the CDR3 is TGTGCCAGCAGCTCCAGACAGACTGGAAACACCATATATTTT.

This clone was counted only a few times. The V and J genes are TRBV11-3 and TRBJ2-1; TRBD2 matches 10 bases. The germline gives CDR1 SGHNT, CDR2 YENEEA. J lost 6 bases, V lost 4 bases, and 9 bases had no gene match. This CDR3 comprises 16 residues. CDR3 amino acids: CASSSQAGGPSNEQFF. CDR3 nucleotides: TGTGCCAGCAGCTCCCAAGCGGGAGGGCCAAGCAATGAGCAGTTCTTC.

This clone was found a few times. The V and J genes are TRBV11-3 and TRBJ2-7; D ambiguous. Trimming took off 3 bases at V and 3 bases at J, with 12 bases between the two ends. CDR3 length: 14 residues. Germline values: CDR1 SGHNT, CDR2 YENEEA. The CDR3 loop reads CASSFSIASYEQYF. The CDR3 DNA sequence: TGTGCCAGCAGCTTTTCGATAGCTAGCTACGAGCAGTACTTC.

In regard to this clone: One end of the junction fails to match germline, which may point to a read error. The rearrangement links TRBV11-3 to TRBJ2-1; D call uncertain. CDR3 length equals 14 residues. Germline CDR1 reads SGHNT; CDR2 reads YENEEA. The CDR3 DNA sequence: TGTGCCAGCAGCCTAGAGCTAGGCTACAATGAGCAGTTCTTC. Translation: CASSLELGYNEQFF.

This clone was seen a few times. The rearrangement uses TRBV15 and TRBJ2-1; TRBD2 might be the D (5 bases). The V end lost 3 bases, the J end lost 3 bases, and 9 bases lay between the germline ends. Germline V gene lookup returns CDR1 LNHNV and CDR2 YYDKDF (reference sequence). This CDR3 spans 14 amino acids. CDR3 in DNA: TGTGCCACCAGCAGGGCACTAGGCTACAATGAGCAGTTCTTC. Its translation is CATSRALGYNEQFF.